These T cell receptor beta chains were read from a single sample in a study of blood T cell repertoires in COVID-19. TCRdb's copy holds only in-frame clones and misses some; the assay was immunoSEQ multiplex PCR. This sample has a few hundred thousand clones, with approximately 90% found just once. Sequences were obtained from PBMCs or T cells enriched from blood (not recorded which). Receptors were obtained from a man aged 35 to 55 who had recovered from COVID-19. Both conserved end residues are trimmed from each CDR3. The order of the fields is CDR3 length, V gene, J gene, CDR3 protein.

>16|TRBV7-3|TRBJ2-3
ASSLAGGLAGVGDTQY
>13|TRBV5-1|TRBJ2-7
ASSPRPLSSYEQY
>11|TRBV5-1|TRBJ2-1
ASSLGGRNEQF
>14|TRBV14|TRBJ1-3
ASSQDPGGSGNTIY
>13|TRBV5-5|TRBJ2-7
ASSLSHTDTYEQY
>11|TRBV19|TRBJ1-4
ASAGRPSEKLF
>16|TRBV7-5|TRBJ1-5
ARSFGTGEVSGNQPQH
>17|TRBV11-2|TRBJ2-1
ASSPGTSGRAAPYNEQF
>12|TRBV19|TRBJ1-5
ASSQDRDNQPQH
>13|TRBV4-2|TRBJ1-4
ASSPQQATNEKLF
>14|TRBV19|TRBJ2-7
ASTPGEAGSSYEQY
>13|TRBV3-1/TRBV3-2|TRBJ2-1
ASSPKALTGNEQF
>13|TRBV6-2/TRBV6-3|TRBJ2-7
ASSDSWGQSYEQY
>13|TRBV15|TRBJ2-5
ATSMTPLSGETQY
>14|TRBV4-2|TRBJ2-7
ASSQALAGGRNEQY
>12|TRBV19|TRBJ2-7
ASRPGTAAYEQY
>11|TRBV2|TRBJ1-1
ASRDRGADPAF
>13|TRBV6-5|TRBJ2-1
ASSYRGSSYNEQF
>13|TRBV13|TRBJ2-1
ASSNYQSSYNEQF
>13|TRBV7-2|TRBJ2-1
ASSLDEGRWNEQF
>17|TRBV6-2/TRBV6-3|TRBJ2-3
ASSYHPEGSGREADTQY
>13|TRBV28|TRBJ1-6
ASSSWGQSNSPLH
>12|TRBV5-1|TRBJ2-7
ASSLPPGDYEQY
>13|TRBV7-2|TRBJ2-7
ASSLVLREGYEQY
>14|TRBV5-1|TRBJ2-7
ASSSQDSRSSYEQY
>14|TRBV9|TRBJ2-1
ASSVRTSRWGNEQF
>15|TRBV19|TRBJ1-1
ASSMVSLFGLNTEAF
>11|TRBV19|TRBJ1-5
ASTESRVGPQH
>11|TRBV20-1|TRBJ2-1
SASIAVYNEQF
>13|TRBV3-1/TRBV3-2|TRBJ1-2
ASTSQDRGLGGYT
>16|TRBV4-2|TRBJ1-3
ASRGGTGGEKAGNTIY
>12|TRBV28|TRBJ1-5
ASSLSGQNQPQH
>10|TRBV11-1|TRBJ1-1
ASSLANGLAF
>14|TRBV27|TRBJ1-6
ASSVTGVSYNSPLH
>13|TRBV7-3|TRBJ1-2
ASSFSGQGGYGYT
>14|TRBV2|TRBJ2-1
ASRGLAGATYNEQF
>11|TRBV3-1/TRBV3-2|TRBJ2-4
ASSWGDKNIQY
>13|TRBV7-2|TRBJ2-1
ASSSRQWSADEQF
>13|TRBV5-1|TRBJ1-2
ASSKGQGADHGYT
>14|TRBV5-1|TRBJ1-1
ASSSYRQGGSTEAF
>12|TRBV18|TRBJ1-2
ASSPNTGVDGYT
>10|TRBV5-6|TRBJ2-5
ASSTGDGTQY
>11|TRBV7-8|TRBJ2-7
ASETSETYEQY
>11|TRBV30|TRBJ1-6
AWSVQLSSPLH
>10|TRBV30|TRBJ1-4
ASDRVREKLF
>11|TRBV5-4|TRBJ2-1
ASSRPRAGEQF